These T cell receptor beta chains were read from a single sample in a study of OX40 agonist ivuxolimab in advanced cancers. Clones were read by immunoSEQ multiplex PCR, and TCRdb kept only the in-frame ones, dropping some. The profile covers about 69,000 clones, with about three quarters appearing a single time and 2% to 2.5% taken by the ten largest. This sample comprised CD4+ or CD8+ T cells sorted from blood, obtained in a trial of the OX40 agonist ivuxolimab. The receptors derive from an adult with an advanced solid tumor such as melanoma, head and neck, liver or kidney cancer. CDR3s include the opening cysteine and the closing phenylalanine or tryptophan. A D gene is named only where the DNA matches it firmly. Only some rows state a clone size, as once, few, many or a class for expanded clones.

CASSSSYEQYF,TGTGCCAGCTCATCCTCCTACGAGCAGTACTTC,-,TRBV18,TRBJ2-7,-
CASSRTGNGANVLTF,TGTGCCAGCAGCCGCACAGGGAATGGGGCCAACGTCCTGACTTTC,-,TRBV28,TRBJ2-6,-
CASSVSLAGPYTEQFF,TGTGCCAGCAGTGTATCACTAGCGGGGCCCTACACGGAGCAGTTCTTC,-,TRBV6-1,TRBJ2-1,TRBD2
CATSRGGTSGANEQFF,TGTGCCACCAGCAGAGGAGGGACTAGCGGAGCCAATGAGCAGTTCTTC,-,TRBV15,TRBJ2-1,TRBD2
CASSGLAGVTYNEQFF,TGTGCCAGCAGCGGATTAGCGGGAGTTACCTACAATGAGCAGTTCTTC,-,TRBV9,TRBJ2-1,TRBD2
CASSLNLAAVEQYF,TGTGCCAGCAGCTTGAACCTGGCAGCTGTCGAGCAGTACTTC,-,TRBV5-4,TRBJ2-7,-
CASSPSGQTNTEAFF,TGTGCCAGCTCACCATCGGGACAGACCAACACTGAAGCTTTCTTT,-,TRBV18,TRBJ1-1,TRBD1
CASSLVGTGRRNEQFF,TGTGCCAGCAGCTTAGTAGGAACGGGTCGTAGAAATGAGCAGTTCTTC,-,TRBV11-1,TRBJ2-1,-
CASSLPLVQETQYF,TGTGCCAGCAGTCTCCCATTAGTACAAGAGACCCAGTACTTC,-,TRBV28,TRBJ2-5,-
CASSQRQGLNYGYTF,TGTGCCAGCAGCCAACGACAGGGCCTCAACTATGGCTACACCTTC,-,TRBV4-2,TRBJ1-2,TRBD1
CASSRDRELFF,TGTGCCAGCTCACGAGACAGGGAACTGTTTTTT,-,TRBV18,TRBJ1-4,TRBD1
CASSFPSNYGYTF,TGTGCCAGCAGCTTTCCCTCTAACTATGGCTACACCTTC,-,TRBV7-9,TRBJ1-2,-
CASSFGLAGGTGELFF,TGTGCCAGCAGTTTTGGACTAGCGGGGGGAACCGGGGAGCTGTTTTTT,once,TRBV6-6,TRBJ2-2,TRBD2
CSGSRGGPDTGELFF,TGCAGCGGGAGTAGAGGGGGGCCGGACACCGGGGAGCTGTTTTTT,few,TRBV29-1,TRBJ2-2,-
CASSFRRDRHNEKLFF,TGTGCCAGCAGCTTTAGGAGGGACCGGCATAATGAAAAACTGTTTTTT,-,TRBV7-8,TRBJ1-4,-
CASRLGGAGGTEAFF,TGTGCCAGCCGGCTGGGGGGGGCGGGAGGCACTGAAGCTTTCTTT,-,TRBV2,TRBJ1-1,-
CASSTLGRDRGRYEQYF,TGTGCCAGTAGTACACTCGGCCGGGACAGGGGGAGGTACGAGCAGTACTTC,-,TRBV19,TRBJ2-7,TRBD1
CASSLTGNQPQHF,TGTGCCAGCAGTTTAACTGGGAATCAGCCCCAGCATTTT,-,TRBV27,TRBJ1-5,-
CASSSREGTNSPLHF,TGTGCCAGCAGCTCCCGGGAGGGAACGAATTCACCCCTCCACTTT,-,TRBV7-2,TRBJ1-6,-
CASSRTSGRVILGLEQFF,TGTGCCAGCAGCCGGACTAGCGGGAGGGTTATTTTGGGGTTAGAGCAGTTCTTC,-,TRBV7-9,TRBJ2-1,TRBD2
CASSIGASLRETQYF,TGTGCCAGTAGTATAGGGGCTAGCCTCAGAGAGACCCAGTACTTC,-,TRBV19,TRBJ2-5,-
CASSSDRGTTDTQYF,TGTGCCAGCAGCTCCGACAGGGGGACCACAGATACGCAGTATTTT,once,TRBV5-4,TRBJ2-3,TRBD1
CASSLVPGPTGREQYF,TGTGCCAGCAGCTTGGTCCCAGGACCGACAGGGAGGGAGCAGTACTTC,-,TRBV5-8,TRBJ2-5,-
CASSLLAHQGPQHF,TGTGCCAGCAGTTTATTGGCCCACCAGGGGCCCCAGCATTTT,-,TRBV28,TRBJ1-5,-
CASSSGQGRGANYGYTF,TGTGCCAGCAGCTCGGGACAGGGGCGGGGAGCTAACTATGGCTACACCTTC,-,TRBV5-4,TRBJ1-2,TRBD1
CASSPRVGLFTDTQYF,TGTGCCAGCAGCCCCCGAGTTGGACTATTCACAGATACGCAGTATTTT,-,TRBV9,TRBJ2-3,-
CASSLSRTSSYGYTF,TGTGCCAGCAGTTTATCCCGGACGTCCTCCTATGGCTACACCTTC,-,TRBV27,TRBJ1-2,-
CASASTSGVNTGELFF,TGTGCCAGCGCTAGCACTAGCGGAGTGAACACCGGGGAGCTGTTTTTT,few,TRBV14,TRBJ2-2,TRBD2
CASSQQQETQYF,TGTGCCAGCAGTCAGCAACAAGAGACCCAGTACTTC,-,TRBV28,TRBJ2-5,-
CAISESDTGSTEAFF,TGTGCCATCAGTGAGTCGGACACCGGGAGCACTGAAGCTTTCTTT,few,TRBV10-3,TRBJ1-1,-
CASSEVRLGGYTF,TGTGCCAGCAGTGAAGTGCGGTTAGGAGGCTACACCTTC,-,TRBV2,TRBJ1-2,-
CASSRGPAGGTEAFF,TGCGCCAGCAGCAGGGGCCCTGCAGGGGGTACTGAAGCTTTCTTT,few,TRBV5-1,TRBJ1-1,TRBD1
CASRVAGAYNEQFF,TGCGCCAGCAGGGTAGCGGGGGCCTACAATGAGCAGTTCTTC,-,TRBV5-1,TRBJ2-1,TRBD2
CASSQIQGSYEQYF,TGTGCCAGCAGTCAGATACAGGGATCCTACGAGCAGTACTTC,-,TRBV6-5,TRBJ2-7,-
CATSRGQGTGELFF,TGTGCCACCAGCCGGGGACAGGGGACCGGGGAGCTGTTTTTT,many,TRBV15,TRBJ2-2,TRBD1
CASSLAGDPYPYEQYF,TGCGCCAGCAGCCTGGCAGGGGACCCTTATCCTTACGAGCAGTACTTC,-,TRBV5-1,TRBJ2-7,-
CATKTGTENTGELFF,TGCGCCACCAAAACCGGGACAGAGAACACCGGGGAGCTGTTTTTT,few,TRBV5-1,TRBJ2-2,TRBD1
CASSQPDRNEQFF,TGTGCCAGCAGCCAGCCCGACAGGAATGAGCAGTTCTTC,-,TRBV4-2,TRBJ2-1,-
CAWSPRNEKLFF,TGTGCCTGGAGCCCTCGCAATGAAAAACTGTTTTTT,-,TRBV30,TRBJ1-4,-
CASSFTSGDQETQYF,TGCGCCAGCAGCTTCACTAGCGGGGACCAAGAGACCCAGTACTTC,-,TRBV5-1,TRBJ2-5,TRBD2
CASSITSTNEQFF,TGTGCCAGTAGTATAACTAGTACCAATGAGCAGTTCTTC,few,TRBV19,TRBJ2-1,-
CASSRGGAVYGYTF,TGTGCCAGCAGCCGAGGGGGCGCCGTCTATGGCTACACCTTC,-,TRBV28,TRBJ1-2,TRBD1
CASTKKGGTGYTEAFF,TGTGCCAGCACCAAAAAGGGAGGGACAGGGTACACTGAAGCTTTCTTT,-,TRBV27,TRBJ1-1,TRBD1
CASSLAAGGLRANTGELFF,TGCGCCAGCAGCTTGGCGGCGGGAGGGCTGAGGGCGAACACCGGGGAGCTGTTTTTT,-,TRBV5-1,TRBJ2-2,TRBD2
CASSPWTSGSTDTQYF,TGCGCCAGCAGCCCCTGGACTAGCGGGTCCACAGATACGCAGTATTTT,-,TRBV5-1,TRBJ2-3,TRBD2
CASRTGQGFRYNTEAFF,TGTGCCAGCAGGACAGGACAGGGCTTTAGGTATAACACTGAAGCTTTCTTT,-,TRBV7-8,TRBJ1-1,TRBD1